These 11 T cell receptor beta chains were all obtained from the same sample, sequenced in a study of blood T cell repertoires in COVID-19. Repertoires were generated with immunoSEQ multiplex PCR, while TCRdb's copy carries only in-frame clones and drops some. The sample lists about 120,000 clones, roughly 87% occurring once. The source material was peripheral blood. Receptors were obtained from a man older than 75 with acute or convalescent COVID-19.

This clone was observed once. The V and J genes are TRBV10-3 and TRBJ1-5; D possibly corresponds to TRBD1 (6 bases). The CDR3 covers 14 residues. Trimming cost V 5 bases and J 0 bases, with 8 bases left between them. Per germline, CDR1 ENHRY and CDR2 SYGVKD. The CDR3 loop reads CAISTTGSNQPQHF. CDR3 bases: TGTGCCATCAGTACGACAGGTAGCAATCAGCCCCAGCATTTT.

The V gene is TRBV11-1, the J gene TRBJ2-7; 8 bases agree with TRBD1. The CDR3 runs 15 residues. The J segment lost 6 bases and the V segment lost 2 bases, leaving 9 bases of the junction unmatched. Germline values: CDR1 SGHAT, CDR2 FQDESV (reference sequence). CDR3: CASSLKTGAVSEQYF. The CDR3 coding sequence is TGTGCCAGCAGCTTAAAGACAGGGGCTGTTTCCGAGCAGTACTTC.

This clone occurred a few times. The chain uses TRBV5-1 and TRBJ1-3, with 7 nucleotides matching TRBD1. Trimming cost V 4 bases and J 4 bases; bases outside gene matches: 5. Germline CDR1 and CDR2: SGHRS and YFSETQ. CDR3 length: 14 residues. The CDR3 bases are TGCGCCAGCAGCCCCGACAGGGTCGGAAACACCATATATTTT. It translates to CASSPDRVGNTIYF.

The V gene is TRBV30, the J gene TRBJ1-5, with TRBD1 matching over 7 bases. CDR1 is GTSNPN, CDR2 SVGIG, per germline (reference sequence). This CDR3 has 17 amino acids. J lost 4 bases, V lost 1 base, and 13 bases had no gene match. The CDR3 reads CAWSAGGFGTANQPQHF. CDR3 bases: TGTGCCTGGAGTGCAGGGGGGTTCGGGACAGCGAATCAGCCCCAGCATTTT.

This clone was recorded a few times. The rearrangement joins TRBV18 to TRBJ1-1, with 8 bases lining up with TRBD1. CDR3 size: 13 residues. The germline gives CDR1 KGHSH, CDR2 LQKENI. With V trimmed by 3 bases and J by 7 bases, 4 bases remained unmatched. For the CDR3, the DNA is TGTGCCAGCTCACCCACTACAGGGGGTGAAGCTTTCTTT. Translation: CASSPTTGGEAFF.

This clone came up a few times. The rearrangement links TRBV6-5 to TRBJ1-2, with D uncertain. The V end was cut by 3 bases, the J end by 2 bases, with 16 bases between. Germline V lookup: CDR1 MNHEY, CDR2 SVGAGI. This CDR3 contains 16 residues. The CDR3 nucleotides are TGTGCCAGCAGTTATTCGTCCGGAGTTATCAACTATGGCTACACCTTC. Translated: CASSYSSGVINYGYTF.

The chain combines TRBV18 with TRBJ2-2, with no clear D. The germline gives CDR1 KGHSH, CDR2 LQKENI. The CDR3 has 12 residues. V shed 3 bases and J shed 5 bases, with 4 bases lying between them. The CDR3 protein is CASSPTTGELFF. The DNA for the CDR3 is TGTGCCAGCTCACCCACTACCGGGGAGCTGTTTTTT.

The CDR3 nucleotides are TGTGCCAGCAGTCTGATGGGGGGCTCCTATAATTCACCCCTCCACTTT. Translating it yields CASSLMGGSYNSPLHF. The V call is TRBV6-2 or TRBV6-3, the J call TRBJ1-6; a weak D match, TRBD1 (5 bases). Germline V gene data show CDR1 as MNHEY and CDR2 as SVGEGT. Trimming cost V 5 bases and J 0 bases, with 11 bases left between them. The CDR3 sequence is 16 residues long.

DNA of the CDR3: TGTGCCAGCAGCTGGGGGACAGGGAATGGAGAGACCCAGTACTTC. It encodes CASSWGTGNGETQYF. The chain combines TRBV5-5 with TRBJ2-5; 9 nucleotides line up with TRBD1. Losses at the gene ends were 3 bases for V and 4 bases for J; bases not matched to a gene: 7. Germline CDR1 and CDR2: SGHKS and YYEKEE (reference sequence). The CDR3 has 15 residues.

V and J are TRBV9 and TRBJ1-3; D gene unclear. V was shortened by 3 bases and J by 2 bases, with 15 bases between the two germline ends. CDR3 length: 16 residues. The germline V gene encodes CDR1 SGDLS and CDR2 YYNGEE. CDR3 in amino acids: CASSGLGGIAGNTIYF. In nucleotides, the CDR3 is TGTGCCAGCAGCGGGCTGGGAGGTATCGCTGGAAACACCATATATTTT.

The rearrangement uses TRBV11-3 and TRBJ2-1; 8 positions match TRBD1. V was clipped by 5 bases and J by 6 bases; unmatched bases: 9. The germline V gene encodes CDR1 SGHNT and CDR2 YENEEA. The CDR3 is 15 amino acids. The CDR3 region has the DNA TGTGCCAGCAGCCGACGGACAGGGCCTGTCAATGAGCAGTTCTTC. It translates to CASSRRTGPVNEQFF.